This T cell receptor beta chain came from a study of human T cells and chemical hapten exposure (dated by TCRdb to the early 2020s). As for the study more broadly: For sensitization, 2% DPC in acetone was applied to a 2 cm by 2 cm area of upper inner arm skin. Throughout the roughly 25-week study period, patients were also given weekly therapeutic DPC doses on the scalp. Patch testing on the upper back used Finn chambers containing 0.01% DPC, with scoring done after 6 days according to International Contact Dermatitis Research Group standards. Most of the patients in the cohort were female, and the cohort covered alopecia areata with under or over 50% scalp involvement, alopecia totalis and alopecia universalis. Libraries were pooled for sequencing, and per-sample TCR yields varied mainly because of small differences in library volumes within the pool. In alopecia patients, the study followed how the peripheral blood TCR repertoire changed in vivo over primary and secondary sensitization to diphenylcyclopropenone (DPC), a hapten. Blood was sampled from patients pre-sensitization (week 0) and at 2, 6 and about 24 weeks after DPC sensitization. Around 29 alopecia patients provided blood for TCR sequencing at one to four time points (pre-sensitization, 2, 6 and 24 weeks).

Many counts were recorded for this clonotype. This receptor's antigen is unknown. Base quality data are lacking; no much larger clone is found one base away. Reading the label with the study, this specimen's time point is: pre-sensitization, week 0. What this sample's treatment or condition label stands for: therapeutic diphenylcyclopropenone sensitization with weekly scalp DPC. At each patch-test visit, blood was drawn before the patch test was applied. To be eligible, patients had to be aged 18 to 70, diagnosed with alopecia and judged suitable for DPC therapy, while pregnant patients were excluded. Total RNA was extracted from unfractionated whole blood collected in Tempus Blood RNA tubes. The library was built by means of RACE. Instrument on record: NextSeq 500. Library preparation attached unique molecular identifiers to individual cDNA molecules for quantitative, reproducible TCR counting. From each blood RNA sample, both TCR alpha and TCR beta chains were sequenced. The authors processed their data as follows. Samples had a median of approximately 93,000 TCRs, with a range from about 23,224 to 750,000. V, J and CDR3 annotation of the TCR reads was performed with the Decombinator software suite. To make PS versus PT1 abundance plots, every sample was subsampled to the same number of TCRs (28,000). TCRs were defined as expanded if absent before sensitization and observed at least eight times at the 2-week time point. TCRdb trimmed public reads at Q25 via fastp, called clones via MiXCR and kept in-frame beta chains. Each entry merges the rows of one CDR3 protein and shows their most common DNA and genes. TCRdb, not the authors, supplied the V and J calls. This sample is represented by around 110,000 distinct CDR3 sequences; less than 15% of them were singletons. 1.5% to 2% of the sample is in the top ten clones.

On the study overall, not on this receptor specifically: After repeated subsampling, changes were observed in the strength of the expansion versus patch-test correlation and in the threshold at which the correlation became significant. Significantly more large CDR3 similarity clusters were formed by expanded TCRs than by pre-sensitization or healthy control sets, consistent with antigen-driven responses. Because every patient had alopecia, a presumed autoimmune disease, the patients' immune response might differ from that of healthy individuals. DPC sensitization did not change how many TCRs were above 1 in 1000 frequency, and no evidence was found of alterations in global repertoire structure. The number of PT1 expanded TCRs positively correlated with patch test score, significant at thresholds 8, 16 and 32 but not 4.

The sample here was whole blood, taken in connection with sensitization to the hapten diphenylcyclopropenone (DPC). This TCR came from a woman aged 45-60 years with alopecia areata. Some clones in this sample may be carry-over from other donors' samples.

The CDR3 has the sequence CASSLTQGSNEQFF. The DNA sequence is given as TGCGCCAGCAGCTTGACTCAGGGTAGTAATGAGCAGTTCTTC. The rearrangement joined TRBV5-1 to TRBJ2-1, with a weak D call of TRBD1 (5 bases match). The CDR3 covers 14 residues, taking in both the cysteine and the phenylalanine. The kept DNA is CDR3 alone, 42 bases in frame from the first base. V is clipped by 1 base and J by 7 bases, and the sequence between their germline boundaries is 12 bases long. CDR1 is given as SGHRS and CDR2 as YFSETQ, both from the germline V gene.